The 2 T cell receptor beta chains below come from one sample, sequenced in a study of cytomegalovirus exposure and HLA in healthy donors. PCR used 60 Vbeta primers and 13 Jbeta primers. TCRdb's copy holds only in-frame clones and misses some; the assay was immunoSEQ multiplex PCR. Here the sample table reports about 41,000 clones. Sample: PBMCs. The receptors shown here come from a man aged 25 to 40 in good health and CMV-seronegative.

The V gene is TRBV5-1, the J gene TRBJ2-5; the D gene is possibly TRBD2 (6 bases). Looked up from germline, CDR1 is SGHRS and CDR2 is YFSETQ. The CDR3 is 15 residues long. V lost 2 bases and J 2 bases, leaving 13 bases between the germline ends. Here the CDR3 DNA reads TGCGCCAGCAGCTTTGGGGCGGGGACGCAAGAGACCCAGTACTTC. This translates into CASSFGAGTQETQYF.

The chain is built from TRBV29-1 and TRBJ2-7, with D possibly matching TRBD1 (6 bases). The V end was cut by 6 bases, the J end by 2 bases, with 14 bases between. The CDR3 is made up of 13 amino acids. Looked up from germline, CDR1 is SQVTM and CDR2 is ANQGSEA. The CDR3 DNA sequence: TGCAGCGTCCGCGACAGGTTCGCCTACGAGCAGTACTTC. Its translation: CSVRDRFAYEQYF.